This TCR beta chain was sequenced during a study of cytomegalovirus exposure and HLA in healthy donors. Study background: Falling in the Caucasian-associated ancestry cluster were 80% to 90% of around 370 genotyped donors. General study results and limits: Later genetic work tied a missense DCLRE1C variant to beta-chain V and J trimming. Sequencing had likely introduced a cluster of highly shared sequence variants as an artifact.

Regarding this clone: Antigen: not known.

V was clipped by 6 bases and J by 3 bases; unmatched bases: 9. Germline V gives CDR1 SQVTM, CDR2 ANQGSEA. The CDR3 consists of 14 residues. The study ran its PCR with 60 Vbeta and 13 Jbeta primers. TCRdb keeps only in-frame clones here, not all; method: immunoSEQ multiplex PCR. The specimen's table records more than 45,000 clones. The sequenced material came from PBMCs. The receptor comes from a woman aged 25 to 39 in good health and CMV-seropositive. The chain is built from TRBV29-1 and TRBJ2-7; 9 bases map to TRBD1. The CDR3 region is CSVAPGQGGYEQYF. CDR3 nucleotides: TGCAGCGTGGCTCCGGGACAGGGCGGCTACGAGCAGTACTTC.